This is a list of T cell receptor beta chains from one sample in a study of PD-L1 blockade in urothelial cancer. The assay was immunoSEQ multiplex PCR, and TCRdb's table has in-frame clones only and misses some. Counted here are fewer than 45,000 clones, about a third occurring once; the ten biggest clones make up around 8.9%. The sample was tumor tissue, taken before atezolizumab (anti-PD-L1) treatment. The receptors were gathered from a man between 60 and 75 years old with urothelial cancer. Each CDR3 is given with its conserved first and last residue.

j_call	v_call	cdr3_aa
TRBJ1-6	TRBV15	CATSRSPGQGTSSYNSPLHF
TRBJ2-3	TRBV7-6	CASSPGGQGRDTQYF
TRBJ2-7	TRBV4-1	CASSQDRNNYEQYF
TRBJ2-5	TRBV5-1	CASSLEGGGETQYF
TRBJ1-5	TRBV27	CASSRTGTSNQPQHF
TRBJ2-2	TRBV11-1	CASSLGTSGNWYTGELFF
TRBJ2-1	TRBV7-4	CASSPQTSGRMNEQFF
TRBJ2-2	TRBV6-7	CASSYSLTGVNGGELFF
TRBJ2-7	TRBV11-3	CASSPSDLLHEQYF
TRBJ1-5	TRBV28	CASRAGYSNQPQHF
TRBJ1-1	TRBV18	CASSPPTFATNTEAFF
TRBJ2-5	TRBV28	CASSFGQTEETQYF
TRBJ2-5	TRBV15	CATSRDVAGTREETQYF
TRBJ2-1	TRBV11-3	CASSLEPTPPYNEQFF
TRBJ2-6	TRBV19	CASRDYGSGANVLTF
TRBJ1-1	TRBV6-8	CASSVGTHSTEAFF
TRBJ1-3	TRBV6-8	CASSFDSSGNTIYF
TRBJ2-7	TRBV28	CASSLWTSYEQYF
TRBJ1-5	TRBV6-8	CASSYSGFTQPQHF
TRBJ1-5	TRBV28	CASSLAGAGQPQHF
TRBJ1-5	TRBV28	CASSIDRSNQPQHF
TRBJ1-1	TRBV19	CASLQKRNTEAFF
TRBJ2-1	TRBV12-5	CASGSEREANEQFF
TRBJ1-4	TRBV15	CATSRTGQGDEKLFF
TRBJ2-3	TRBV9	CASTQREAVDSDTQYF
TRBJ1-2	TRBV30	CAWSVEGGALSYTF
TRBJ1-2	TRBV6-8	CASSYGKEYGYTF
TRBJ2-2	TRBV6-8	CASSRTSGVANTGELFF
TRBJ1-1	TRBV6-8	CASSALSLEAFF
TRBJ2-1	TRBV11-3	CASSASGQTYNEQFF
TRBJ2-7	TRBV6-8	CASSYNVRGPYEQYF
TRBJ1-2	TRBV19	CASETGSYGYTF
TRBJ2-7	TRBV6-8	CASRGQGGGYEQYF
TRBJ1-1	TRBV11-3	CASSVGLKNTEAFF
TRBJ1-2	TRBV28	CASSEVAARTNYGYTF
TRBJ2-2	TRBV6-7	CASSVATGELFF
TRBJ2-5	TRBV6-8	CASSPLYGSRETQYF
TRBJ2-3	TRBV11-3	CASSRPGLAGGWKF
TRBJ1-2	TRBV18	CASSPNRENYGYTF
TRBJ2-1	TRBV5-1	CASSLARDSSYNEQFF
TRBJ2-1	TRBV6-8	CASSYSPLTSNNEQFF
TRBJ2-7	TRBV11-3	CASSLYGSTYEQYF
TRBJ2-7	TRBV12-5	CASGQTSGTGVYYEQYF
TRBJ2-3	TRBV19	CASTSYQAGGADTQYF
TRBJ2-7	TRBV19	CASSIGAGEMDEQYF
TRBJ1-4	TRBV10-3	CAAGRNPGQGNEKLFF